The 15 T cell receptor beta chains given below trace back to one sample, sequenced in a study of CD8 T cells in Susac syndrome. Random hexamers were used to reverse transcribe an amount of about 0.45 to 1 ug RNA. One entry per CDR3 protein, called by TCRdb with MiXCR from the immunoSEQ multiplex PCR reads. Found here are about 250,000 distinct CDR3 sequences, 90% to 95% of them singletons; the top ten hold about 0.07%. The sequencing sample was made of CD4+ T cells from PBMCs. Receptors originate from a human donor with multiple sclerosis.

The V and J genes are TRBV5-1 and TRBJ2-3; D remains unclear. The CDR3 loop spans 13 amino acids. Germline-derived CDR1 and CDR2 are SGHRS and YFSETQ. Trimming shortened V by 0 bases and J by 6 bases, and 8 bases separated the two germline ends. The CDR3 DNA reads TGCGCCAGCAGCTTGGGCATGGCGGATACGCAGTATTTT. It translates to CASSLGMADTQYF.

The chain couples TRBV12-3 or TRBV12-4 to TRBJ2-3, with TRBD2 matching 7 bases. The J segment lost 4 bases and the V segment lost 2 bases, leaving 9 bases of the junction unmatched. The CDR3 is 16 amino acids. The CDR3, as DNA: TGTGCCAGCAGTTTATTTGCGGGAGCAGGATCAGATACGCAGTATTTT. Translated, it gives CASSLFAGAGSDTQYF.

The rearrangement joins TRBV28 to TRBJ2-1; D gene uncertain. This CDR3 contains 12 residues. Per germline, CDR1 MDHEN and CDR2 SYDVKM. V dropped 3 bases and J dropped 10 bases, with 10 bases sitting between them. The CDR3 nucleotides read TGTGCCAGCAGTTTGGAAAGCAGGGAGCAGTTCTTC. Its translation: CASSLESREQFF.

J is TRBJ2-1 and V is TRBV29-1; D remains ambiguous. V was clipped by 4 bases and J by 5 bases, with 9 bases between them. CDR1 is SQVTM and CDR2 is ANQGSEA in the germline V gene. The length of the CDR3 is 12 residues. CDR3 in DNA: TGCAGCGTTGCTAAAACAGACAATGAGCAGTTCTTC. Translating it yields CSVAKTDNEQFF.

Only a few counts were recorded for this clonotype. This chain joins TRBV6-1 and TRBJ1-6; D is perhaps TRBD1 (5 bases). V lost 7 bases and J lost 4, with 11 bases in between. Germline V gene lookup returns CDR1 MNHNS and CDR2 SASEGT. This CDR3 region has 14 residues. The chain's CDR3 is CASTVQEYNSPLHF. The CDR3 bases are TGTGCCAGCACCGTACAGGAGTATAATTCACCCCTCCACTTT.

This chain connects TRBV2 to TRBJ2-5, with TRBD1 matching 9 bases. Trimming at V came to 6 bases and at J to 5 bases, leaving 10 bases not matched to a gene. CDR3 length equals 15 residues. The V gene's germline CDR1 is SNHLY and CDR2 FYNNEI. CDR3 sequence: CASRPGTGTGETQYF. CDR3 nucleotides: TGTGCCAGCAGACCCGGGACAGGGACTGGGGAGACCCAGTACTTC.

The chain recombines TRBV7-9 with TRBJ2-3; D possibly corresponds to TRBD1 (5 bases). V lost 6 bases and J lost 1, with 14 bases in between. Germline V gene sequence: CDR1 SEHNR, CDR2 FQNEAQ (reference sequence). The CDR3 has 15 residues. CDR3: CASSPNRIRTDTQYF. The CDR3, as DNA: TGTGCCAGCAGTCCAAACAGGATTCGCACAGATACGCAGTATTTT.

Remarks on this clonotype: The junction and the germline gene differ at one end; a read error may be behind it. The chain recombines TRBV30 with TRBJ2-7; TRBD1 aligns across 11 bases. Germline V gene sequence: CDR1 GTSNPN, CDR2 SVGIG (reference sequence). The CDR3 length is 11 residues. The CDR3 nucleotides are TGTGCCTGGAGTGGATGGGACAGGGGGGACTTC. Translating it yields CAWSGWDRGDF.

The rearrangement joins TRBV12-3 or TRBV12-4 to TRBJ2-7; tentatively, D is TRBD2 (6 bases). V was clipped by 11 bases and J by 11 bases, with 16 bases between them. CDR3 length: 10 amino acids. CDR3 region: CASDGSTKYF. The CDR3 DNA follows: TGTGCCTCCGACGGGAGTACGAAGTACTTC.

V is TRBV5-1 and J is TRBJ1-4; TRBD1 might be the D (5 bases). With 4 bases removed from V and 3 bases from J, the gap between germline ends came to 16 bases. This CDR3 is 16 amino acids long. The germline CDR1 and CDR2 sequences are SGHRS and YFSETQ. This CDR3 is CASSPFDPGPNEKLFF. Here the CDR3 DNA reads TGCGCCAGCAGCCCCTTCGACCCGGGGCCTAATGAAAAACTGTTTTTT.

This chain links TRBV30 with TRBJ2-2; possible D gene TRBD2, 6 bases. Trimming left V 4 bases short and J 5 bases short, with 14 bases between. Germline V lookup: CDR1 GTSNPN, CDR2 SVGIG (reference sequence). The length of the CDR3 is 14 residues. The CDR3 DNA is TGTGCCTGGAATAGACTAGTATGGACCGGGGAGCTGTTTTTT. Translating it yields CAWNRLVWTGELFF.

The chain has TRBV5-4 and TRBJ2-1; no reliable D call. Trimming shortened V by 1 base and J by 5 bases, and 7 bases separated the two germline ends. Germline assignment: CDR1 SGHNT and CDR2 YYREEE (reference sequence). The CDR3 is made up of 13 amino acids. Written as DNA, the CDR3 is TGTGCCAGCAGCTTGAGTGGTAACAATGAGCAGTTCTTC. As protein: CASSLSGNNEQFF. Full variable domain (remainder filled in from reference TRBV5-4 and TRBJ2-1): ETGVTQSPTHLIKTRGQQVTLRCSSQSGHNTVSWYQQALGQGPQFIFQYYREEENGRGNFPPRFSGLQFPNYSSELNVNALELDDSALYLCASSLSGNNEQFFGPGTRLTVL.

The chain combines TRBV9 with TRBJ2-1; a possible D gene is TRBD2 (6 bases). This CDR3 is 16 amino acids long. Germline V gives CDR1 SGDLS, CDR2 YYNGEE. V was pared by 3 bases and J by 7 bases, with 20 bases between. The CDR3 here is CASSGDPGTPTNEQFF. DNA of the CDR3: TGTGCCAGCAGCGGAGACCCCGGGACTCCAACGAATGAGCAGTTCTTC.

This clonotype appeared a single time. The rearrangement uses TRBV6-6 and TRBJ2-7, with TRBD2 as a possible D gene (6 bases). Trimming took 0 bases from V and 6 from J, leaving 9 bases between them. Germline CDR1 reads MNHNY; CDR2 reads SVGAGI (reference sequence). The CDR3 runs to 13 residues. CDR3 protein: CASSYSTGGEQYF. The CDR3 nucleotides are TGTGCCAGCAGTTACTCTACCGGGGGCGAGCAGTACTTC.

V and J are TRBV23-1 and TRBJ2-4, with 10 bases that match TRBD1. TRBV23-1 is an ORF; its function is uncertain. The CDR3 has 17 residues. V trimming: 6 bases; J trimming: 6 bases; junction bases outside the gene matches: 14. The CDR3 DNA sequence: TGCGCCAGCAGACCCCGCGACGGGACAGGGGCCGGAAACATTCAGTACTTC. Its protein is CASRPRDGTGAGNIQYF.